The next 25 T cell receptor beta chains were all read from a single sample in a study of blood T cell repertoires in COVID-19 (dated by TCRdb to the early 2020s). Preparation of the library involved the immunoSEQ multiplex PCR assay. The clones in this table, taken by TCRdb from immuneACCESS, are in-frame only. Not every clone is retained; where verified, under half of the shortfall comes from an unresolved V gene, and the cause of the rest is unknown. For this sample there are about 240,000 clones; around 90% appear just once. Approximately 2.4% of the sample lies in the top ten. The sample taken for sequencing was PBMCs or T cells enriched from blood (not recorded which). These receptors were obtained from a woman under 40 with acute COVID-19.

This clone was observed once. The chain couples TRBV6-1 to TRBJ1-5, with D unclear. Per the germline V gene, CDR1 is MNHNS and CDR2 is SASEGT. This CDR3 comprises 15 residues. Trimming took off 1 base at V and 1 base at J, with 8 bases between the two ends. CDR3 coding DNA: TGTGCCAGCAGTGAAGTAGATTTGAGCAATCAGCCCCAGCATTTT. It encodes CASSEVDLSNQPQHF.

The CDR3 is CASSLEQAGIMNTEAFF. DNA for the CDR3: TGTGCCAGCAGCTTAGAGCAGGCAGGAATAATGAACACTGAAGCTTTCTTT. The V gene is TRBV11-2, the J gene TRBJ1-1; D gene uncertain. V lost 0 bases and J lost 0, with 14 bases in between. Germline values: CDR1 SGHAT, CDR2 FQNNGV. The CDR3 runs to 17 residues.

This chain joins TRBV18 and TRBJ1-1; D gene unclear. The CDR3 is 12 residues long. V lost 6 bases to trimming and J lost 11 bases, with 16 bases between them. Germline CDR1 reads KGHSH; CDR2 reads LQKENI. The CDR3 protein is CASSQSDTRAFF. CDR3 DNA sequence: TGTGCCAGCTCCCAAAGTGATACCCGGGCTTTCTTT.

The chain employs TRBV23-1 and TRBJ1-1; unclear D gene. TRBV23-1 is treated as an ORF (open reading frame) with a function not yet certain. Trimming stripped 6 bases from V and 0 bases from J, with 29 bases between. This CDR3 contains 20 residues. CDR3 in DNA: TGCGCCAGCAGACCAAAGCCACCGGCACAGAGCCATATTATGAACACTGAAGCTTTCTTT. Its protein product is CASRPKPPAQSHIMNTEAFF.

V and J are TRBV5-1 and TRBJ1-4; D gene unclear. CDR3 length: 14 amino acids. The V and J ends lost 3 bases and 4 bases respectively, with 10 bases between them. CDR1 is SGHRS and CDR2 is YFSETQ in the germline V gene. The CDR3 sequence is CASSSEEYNEKLFF. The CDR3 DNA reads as TGCGCCAGCAGCTCCGAGGAATATAATGAAAAACTGTTTTTT.

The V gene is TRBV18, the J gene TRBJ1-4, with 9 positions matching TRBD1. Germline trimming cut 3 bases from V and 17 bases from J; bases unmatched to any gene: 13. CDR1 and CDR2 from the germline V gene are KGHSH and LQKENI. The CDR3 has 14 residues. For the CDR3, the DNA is TGTGCCAGCTCACCGGACAGGGGATCCCAAACAGCTTTTTTT. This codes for CASSPDRGSQTAFF. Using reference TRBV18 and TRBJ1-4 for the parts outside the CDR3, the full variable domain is NAGVMQNPRHLVRRRGQEARLRCSPMKGHSHVYWYRQLPEEGLKFMVYLQKENIIDESGMPKERFSAEFPKEGPSILRIQQVVRGDSAAYFCASSPDRGSQTAFFGSGTQLSVL.

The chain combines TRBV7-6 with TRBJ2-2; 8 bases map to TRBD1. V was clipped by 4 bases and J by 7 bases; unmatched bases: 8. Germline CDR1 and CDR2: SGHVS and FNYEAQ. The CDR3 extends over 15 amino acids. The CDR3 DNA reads TGTGCCAGCAGCTACAACCGACAGGGGCGCGGGGAGCTGTTTTTT. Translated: CASSYNRQGRGELFF.

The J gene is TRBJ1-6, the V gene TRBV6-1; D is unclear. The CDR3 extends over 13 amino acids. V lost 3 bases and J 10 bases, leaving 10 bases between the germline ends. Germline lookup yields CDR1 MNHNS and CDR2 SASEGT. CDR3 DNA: TGTGCCAGCAGTGACGTGAGGTGGTCACCCCTCCACTTT. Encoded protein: CASSDVRWSPLHF.

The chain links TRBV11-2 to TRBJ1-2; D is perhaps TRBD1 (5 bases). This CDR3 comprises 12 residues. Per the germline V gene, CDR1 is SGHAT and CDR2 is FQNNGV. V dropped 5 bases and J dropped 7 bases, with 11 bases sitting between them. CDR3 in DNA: TGTGCCAGCAGCCTCCCGGGGGGTGGCTACACCTTC. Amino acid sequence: CASSLPGGGYTF.

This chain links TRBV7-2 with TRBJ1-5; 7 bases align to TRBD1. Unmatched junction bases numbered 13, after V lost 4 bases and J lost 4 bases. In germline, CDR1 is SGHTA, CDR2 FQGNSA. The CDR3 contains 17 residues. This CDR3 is CASSSHPTGSGNQPQHF. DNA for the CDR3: TGTGCCAGCAGCTCCCATCCGACAGGGTCGGGAAATCAGCCCCAGCATTTT.

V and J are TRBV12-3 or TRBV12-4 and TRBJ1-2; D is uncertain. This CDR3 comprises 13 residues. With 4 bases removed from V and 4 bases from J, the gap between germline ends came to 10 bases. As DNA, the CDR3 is TGTGCCAGCAGTTACTCTAATGGCTATGGCTACACCTTC. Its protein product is CASSYSNGYGYTF.

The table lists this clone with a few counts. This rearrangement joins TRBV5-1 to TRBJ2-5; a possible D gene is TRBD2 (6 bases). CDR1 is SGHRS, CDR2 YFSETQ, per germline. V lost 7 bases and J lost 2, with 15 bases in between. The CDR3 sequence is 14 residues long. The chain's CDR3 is CASRRGAVQETQYF. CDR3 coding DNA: TGCGCCAGCCGCCGCGGGGCTGTGCAAGAGACCCAGTACTTC.

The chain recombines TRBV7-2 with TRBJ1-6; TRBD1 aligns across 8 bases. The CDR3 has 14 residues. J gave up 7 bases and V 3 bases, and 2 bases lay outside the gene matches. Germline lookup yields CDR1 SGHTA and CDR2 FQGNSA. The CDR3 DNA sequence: TGTGCCAGCAGCTTTCCAGGGGGCAATTCACCCCTCCACTTT. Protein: CASSFPGGNSPLHF.

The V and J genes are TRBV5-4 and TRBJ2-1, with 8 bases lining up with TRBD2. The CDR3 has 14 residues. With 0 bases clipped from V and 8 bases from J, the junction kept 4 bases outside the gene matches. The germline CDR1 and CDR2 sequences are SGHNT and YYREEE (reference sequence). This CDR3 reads CASSLGTSSHEQFF. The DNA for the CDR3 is TGTGCCAGCAGCTTGGGGACTAGCTCCCATGAGCAGTTCTTC.

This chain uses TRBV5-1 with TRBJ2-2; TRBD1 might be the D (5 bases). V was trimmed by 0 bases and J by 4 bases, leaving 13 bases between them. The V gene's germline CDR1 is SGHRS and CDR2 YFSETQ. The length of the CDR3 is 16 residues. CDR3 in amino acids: CASSLVQGLTTGELFF. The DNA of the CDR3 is TGCGCCAGCAGCTTGGTTCAGGGCCTAACCACCGGGGAGCTGTTTTTT.

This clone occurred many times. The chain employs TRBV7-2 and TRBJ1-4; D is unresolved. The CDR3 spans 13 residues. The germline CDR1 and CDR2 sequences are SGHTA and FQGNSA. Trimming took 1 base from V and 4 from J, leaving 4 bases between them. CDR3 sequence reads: CASSLVYNEKLFF. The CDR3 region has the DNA TGTGCCAGCAGCTTAGTGTATAATGAAAAACTGTTTTTT.

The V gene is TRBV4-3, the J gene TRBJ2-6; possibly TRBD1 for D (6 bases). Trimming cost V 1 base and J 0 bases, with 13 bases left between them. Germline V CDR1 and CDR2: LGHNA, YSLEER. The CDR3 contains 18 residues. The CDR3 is CASSQGAGTISGANVLTF. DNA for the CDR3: TGCGCCAGCAGCCAAGGTGCAGGGACAATCTCTGGGGCCAACGTCCTGACTTTC.

CDR3 loop: CASSSQTSGGGYTF. CDR3 DNA sequence: TGTGCCAGCAGCTCCCAGACCTCAGGGGGCGGCTACACCTTC. The chain joins TRBV7-2 to TRBJ1-2, with 8 bases matching TRBD1. Germline lookup yields CDR1 SGHTA and CDR2 FQGNSA. The V segment lost 4 bases and the J segment 8 bases; nucleotides outside the gene matches: 9. There are 14 residues in the CDR3.

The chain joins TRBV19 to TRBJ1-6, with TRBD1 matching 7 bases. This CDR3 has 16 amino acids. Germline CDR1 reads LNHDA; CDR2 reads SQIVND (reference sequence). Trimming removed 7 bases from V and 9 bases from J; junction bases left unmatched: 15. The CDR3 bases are TGTGCCAGTAACCTGAGGAGGGGGACAGTTGTTTCACCCCTCCACTTT. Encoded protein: CASNLRRGTVVSPLHF.

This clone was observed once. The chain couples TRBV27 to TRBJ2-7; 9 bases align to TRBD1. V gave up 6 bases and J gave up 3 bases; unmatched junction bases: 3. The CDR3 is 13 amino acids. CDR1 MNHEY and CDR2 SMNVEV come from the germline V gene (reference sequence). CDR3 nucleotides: TGTGCCAGCAGGATGACAGGGGGCTACGAGCAGTACTTC. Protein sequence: CASRMTGGYEQYF.

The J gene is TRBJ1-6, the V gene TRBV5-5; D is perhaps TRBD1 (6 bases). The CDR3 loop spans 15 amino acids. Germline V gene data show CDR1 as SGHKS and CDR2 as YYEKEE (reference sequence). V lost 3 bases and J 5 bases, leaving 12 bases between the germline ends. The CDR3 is CASSSSGDNNSPLHF. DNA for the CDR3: TGTGCCAGCAGCTCGTCCGGGGACAATAATTCACCCCTCCACTTT.

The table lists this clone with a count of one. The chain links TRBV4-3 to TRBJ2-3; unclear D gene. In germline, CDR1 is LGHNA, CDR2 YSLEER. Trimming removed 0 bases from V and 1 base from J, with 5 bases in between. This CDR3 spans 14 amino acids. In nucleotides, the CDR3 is TGCGCCAGCAGCCAAGAAACACGCACAGATACGCAGTATTTT. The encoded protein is CASSQETRTDTQYF.

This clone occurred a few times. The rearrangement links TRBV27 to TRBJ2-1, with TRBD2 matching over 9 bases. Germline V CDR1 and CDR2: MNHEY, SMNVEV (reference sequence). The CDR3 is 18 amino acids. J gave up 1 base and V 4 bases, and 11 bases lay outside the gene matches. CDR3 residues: CASSSATSGAISYNEQFF. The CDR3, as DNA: TGTGCCAGCAGTTCAGCGACTAGCGGAGCCATATCCTACAATGAGCAGTTCTTC.

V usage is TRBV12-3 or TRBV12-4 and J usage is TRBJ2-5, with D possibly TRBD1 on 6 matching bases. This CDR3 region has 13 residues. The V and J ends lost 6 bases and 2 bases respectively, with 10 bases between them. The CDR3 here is CASSSGAQETQYF. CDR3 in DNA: TGTGCCAGCAGCTCAGGGGCTCAAGAGACCCAGTACTTC.

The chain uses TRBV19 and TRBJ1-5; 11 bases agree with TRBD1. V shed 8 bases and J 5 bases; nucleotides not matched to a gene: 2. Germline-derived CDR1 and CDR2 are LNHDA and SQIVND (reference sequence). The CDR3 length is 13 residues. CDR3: CASWTGGYQPQHF. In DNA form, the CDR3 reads TGTGCCAGTTGGACAGGGGGCTATCAGCCCCAGCATTTT.